Below, 26 T cell receptor beta chains from the same sample are listed, as sequenced in a study of blood T cell repertoires in COVID-19. TCRdb keeps only in-frame clones here, not all; method: immunoSEQ multiplex PCR. The sample includes about 200,000 clones, roughly 90% of them seen just once. Sequenced sample: PBMCs or T cells enriched from blood (not recorded which). The receptors here all came from a young woman who had recovered from COVID-19.

The V call is TRBV5-5, the J call TRBJ2-5; 8 nucleotides agree with TRBD2. Germline CDR1 and CDR2: SGHKS and YYEKEE (reference sequence). Trimming removed 1 base from V and 3 bases from J; junction bases left unmatched: 5. The CDR3 length is 15 residues. CDR3 in amino acids: CASSLMTSEKETQYF. DNA for the CDR3: TGTGCCAGCAGCTTGATGACTAGCGAAAAAGAGACCCAGTACTTC.

This chain connects TRBV9 to TRBJ2-1; 8 bases align to TRBD2. V lost 7 bases to trimming and J lost 7 bases; unmatched junction nucleotides: 10. The CDR3 consists of 14 residues. The V gene's germline CDR1 is SGDLS and CDR2 YYNGEE. The CDR3 here is CASATGGHFNEQFF. The CDR3 coding sequence is TGTGCCAGCGCGACGGGGGGGCACTTTAATGAGCAGTTCTTC.

The chain joins TRBV30 to TRBJ2-5, with 8 bases matching TRBD2. Per germline, CDR1 GTSNPN and CDR2 SVGIG (reference sequence). The ends lost 7 bases at V and 5 bases at J; junction bases unmatched: 15. The CDR3 is made up of 15 amino acids. The CDR3 region is CALTSRAGGRETQYF. The CDR3 DNA reads as TGTGCCTTAACCAGCCGGGCGGGGGGCCGGGAGACCCAGTACTTC.

The chain is built from TRBV19 and TRBJ2-7; D is unresolved. V lost 1 base, J lost 2 bases, and 6 bases lay in between. CDR1 is LNHDA and CDR2 is SQIVND in the germline V gene (reference sequence). This CDR3 has 13 residues. CDR3 amino acids: CASSIGPAYEQYF. CDR3 sequence (DNA): TGTGCCAGTAGTATAGGTCCGGCCTACGAGCAGTACTTC.

The sample holds one count of this clone. This rearrangement joins TRBV5-5 to TRBJ2-7; 7 nucleotides match TRBD1. The V gene end was trimmed by 3 bases and the J gene end by 3 bases; junction bases not matched to a gene: 3. This CDR3 has 13 amino acids. Germline V gives CDR1 SGHKS, CDR2 YYEKEE (reference sequence). The CDR3 region is CASSWDSNYEQYF. The CDR3 DNA follows: TGTGCCAGCAGCTGGGACAGTAACTACGAGCAGTACTTC.

The count of this clone is one. The chain carries TRBV6-1 and TRBJ1-1; no clear D gene. There are 13 residues in the CDR3. V was shortened by 3 bases and J by 1 base, with 6 bases between the two germline ends. CDR1 is MNHNS and CDR2 is SASEGT in the germline V gene. CDR3: CASSDSENTEAFF. The CDR3 DNA follows: TGTGCCAGCAGTGATTCAGAGAACACTGAAGCTTTCTTT.

This chain uses TRBV19 with TRBJ2-5; tentative D call: TRBD1 (6 bases). The CDR3 covers 14 residues. With 5 bases removed from V and 2 bases from J, the gap between germline ends came to 12 bases. Germline V gives CDR1 LNHDA, CDR2 SQIVND (reference sequence). The chain's CDR3 is CASSPRGDQETQYF. The CDR3 coding sequence is TGTGCCAGTAGTCCCAGGGGAGATCAAGAGACCCAGTACTTC. Complete variable domain (other parts from reference TRBV19 and TRBJ2-5): DGGITQSPKYLFRKEGQNVTLSCEQNLNHDAMYWYRQDPGQGLRLIYYSQIVNDFQKGDIAEGYSVSREKKESFPLTVTSAQKNPTAFYLCASSPRGDQETQYFGPGTRLLVL.

This clone was counted a single time. V is TRBV30 and J is TRBJ2-6; the D gene is possibly TRBD2 (7 bases). Germline assignment: CDR1 GTSNPN and CDR2 SVGIG (reference sequence). With 7 bases removed from V and 4 bases from J, the gap between germline ends came to 14 bases. This CDR3 region has 14 residues. The CDR3 nucleotides read TGTGCCTCCTGGGGGGGGCGAGGGGCCAACGTCCTGACTTTC. Amino acids: CASWGGRGANVLTF.

This chain connects TRBV7-2 to TRBJ1-2; D is ambiguous. Germline V gene lookup returns CDR1 SGHTA and CDR2 FQGNSA. The CDR3 runs to 15 residues. The V gene lost 3 bases and the J gene lost 0 bases, with 11 bases spanning the gap. The CDR3 DNA reads as TGTGCCAGCAGCTTTCGCAGTTCCCCTAACTATGGCTACACCTTC. Translating gives CASSFRSSPNYGYTF.

To note about this clone: The identical CDR3 is also encoded by other nucleotide sequences in the sample. This sequence joins TRBV9 and TRBJ1-3, with a weak D call TRBD1 (6 bases). Per germline, CDR1 SGDLS and CDR2 YYNGEE. The CDR3 has 14 amino acids. V lost 3 bases, J lost 4 bases, and 11 bases lay in between. CDR3 nucleotide sequence: TGTGCCAGCAGCGGAGGGGGAACGGGAAACACCATATATTTT. Encoded protein: CASSGGGTGNTIYF. Combining the CDR3 with reference TRBV9 and TRBJ1-3 gives the whole variable domain DSGVTQTPKHLITATGQRVTLRCSPRSGDLSVYWYQQSLDQGLQFLIQYYNGEERAKGNILERFSAQQFPDLHSELNLSSLELGDSALYFCASSGGGTGNTIYFGEGSWLTVV.

This clone has more than one count but fewer than ten. This chain uses TRBV12-3 or TRBV12-4 with TRBJ1-1; D might be TRBD1 (6 bases). The CDR3 is 13 amino acids. V lost 6 bases to trimming and J lost 1 base, with 9 bases between them. CDR3 sequence reads: CASSWGQNTEAFF. The CDR3 DNA is TGTGCCAGCAGCTGGGGACAGAACACTGAAGCTTTCTTT.

V is TRBV4-2 and J is TRBJ2-7; a possible D gene is TRBD2 (6 bases). The CDR3 runs to 14 residues. Germline V gives CDR1 LGHNA, CDR2 YNFKEQ. V was clipped by 3 bases and J by 6 bases, with 15 bases between them. The CDR3 loop reads CASSQERGWGEQYF. The DNA for the CDR3 is TGTGCCAGCAGCCAGGAACGGGGGTGGGGCGAGCAGTACTTC.

The rearrangement links TRBV28 to TRBJ1-2, with 7 bases aligning to TRBD1. CDR3 length: 13 amino acids. Germline V gene data show CDR1 as MDHEN and CDR2 as SYDVKM. V lost 7 bases to trimming and J lost 4 bases; unmatched junction nucleotides: 6. The CDR3 DNA is TGTGCCAGCACCTTTTACAGGGGCTATGGCTACACCTTC. It specifies CASTFYRGYGYTF.

The J gene is TRBJ2-7, the V gene TRBV29-1; 8 nucleotides line up with TRBD2. Germline values: CDR1 SQVTM, CDR2 ANQGSEA. The CDR3 length is 13 residues. The V gene end was trimmed by 5 bases and the J gene end by 7 bases; junction bases not matched to a gene: 10. As DNA, the CDR3 is TGCAGCGTTAAAGCGGGGGTACTCTGGGAGCAGTACTTC. Translation: CSVKAGVLWEQYF.

The J gene is TRBJ1-3, the V gene TRBV6-5; 7 bases agree with TRBD1. The germline gives CDR1 MNHEY, CDR2 SVGAGI. This CDR3 spans 15 amino acids. J lost 0 bases, V lost 4 bases, and 3 bases had no gene match. CDR3 DNA: TGTGCCAGCAGTTCGACAGGGTTCTCTGGAAACACCATATATTTT. Encoded protein: CASSSTGFSGNTIYF.

The J gene is TRBJ1-1, the V gene TRBV6-5; D not certain. Germline assignment: CDR1 MNHEY and CDR2 SVGAGI. The ends were cut back, 0 bases at V and 8 bases at J, with 16 bases in the middle. This CDR3 spans 15 amino acids. The CDR3 loop reads CASSYSKGVGGEAFF. The CDR3 DNA reads as TGTGCCAGCAGTTACTCGAAAGGTGTTGGCGGGGAAGCTTTCTTT.

This clone was picked up many times. The chain combines TRBV10-1 with TRBJ2-1, with 8 bases identical to TRBD1. The CDR3 extends over 19 amino acids. Losses at the gene ends were 4 bases for V and 4 bases for J; bases not matched to a gene: 18. CDR1 and CDR2 from the germline V gene are WNHNN and SYGVQD (reference sequence). The CDR3 sequence is CASSGLVDRVSCRYNEQFF. CDR3 DNA: TGCGCCAGCAGTGGTTTGGTGGACAGGGTTTCTTGCCGTTACAATGAGCAGTTCTTC.

The CDR3: CASSLNTGTAYEKLFF. In nucleotides, the CDR3 is TGCGCCAGCAGCCTGAACACCGGGACAGCTTATGAAAAACTGTTTTTT. The rearrangement links TRBV5-1 to TRBJ1-4; TRBD1 matches 7 bases. Germline CDR1 SGHRS, CDR2 YFSETQ. After removal of 4 bases from V and 6 bases from J, the junction contained 12 bases not matched to a gene. CDR3 length: 16 amino acids. Together with reference TRBV5-1 and TRBJ1-4, the CDR3 gives the full variable domain: KAGVTQTPRYLIKTRGQQVTLSCSPISGHRSVSWYQQTPGQGLQFLFEYFSETQRNKGNFPGRFSGRQFSNSRSEMNVSTLELGDSALYLCASSLNTGTAYEKLFFGSGTQLSVL.

The rearrangement links TRBV27 to TRBJ1-5; D is uncertain. The CDR3 has 13 amino acids. With 8 bases removed from V and 2 bases from J, the gap between germline ends came to 10 bases. From germline, CDR1 is MNHEY and CDR2 SMNVEV (reference sequence). The CDR3 reads CASASQGNQPQHF. DNA of the CDR3: TGTGCCAGCGCTTCCCAGGGCAATCAGCCCCAGCATTTT.

The chain recombines TRBV7-6 with TRBJ1-6; D might be TRBD1 (5 bases). The CDR3 sequence is 15 residues long. V lost 5 bases, J lost 10 bases, and 18 bases lay in between. CDR1 is SGHVS, CDR2 FNYEAQ, per germline. CDR3 in amino acids: CASSPSSAGTSPLHF. The CDR3 DNA reads as TGTGCCAGCAGCCCATCATCCGCGGGGACCTCACCCCTCCACTTT.

This clone was detected only a few times. The chain joins TRBV4-2 to TRBJ1-1; the D is unclear. The CDR3 length is 13 residues. V lost 0 bases, J lost 4 bases, and 6 bases lay in between. From germline, CDR1 is LGHNA and CDR2 YNFKEQ. CDR3 sequence: CASSQDRFTEAFF. CDR3 DNA sequence: TGTGCCAGCAGCCAAGATCGGTTCACTGAAGCTTTCTTT.

V usage is TRBV14 and J usage is TRBJ1-1; D uncertain. The CDR3 is made up of 12 amino acids. Germline V gives CDR1 SGHDN, CDR2 FVKESK. The V end was cut by 6 bases, the J end by 0 bases, with 5 bases between. CDR3 region: CASRTLNTEAFF. The CDR3 DNA reads TGTGCCAGCAGAACATTGAACACTGAAGCTTTCTTT.

The CDR3 protein is CASSFFELNTEAFF. The DNA for the CDR3 is TGTGCCAGCAGTTTCTTCGAGCTAAACACTGAAGCTTTCTTT. The chain is built from TRBV28 and TRBJ1-1, with no clear D. The germline V gene has CDR1 MDHEN and CDR2 SYDVKM. The CDR3 spans 14 residues. Trimming took 3 bases from V and 2 from J, leaving 10 bases between them.

This chain joins TRBV19 and TRBJ1-2; D is uncertain. Looked up from germline, CDR1 is LNHDA and CDR2 is SQIVND (reference sequence). V lost 8 bases, J lost 0 bases, and 13 bases lay in between. This CDR3 is 14 amino acids long. The CDR3 DNA sequence: TGTGCCAGTCTTCCCCAGGCAGCTAACTATGGCTACACCTTC. It is translated as CASLPQAANYGYTF.

The chain has TRBV27 and TRBJ1-1; a weak D match, TRBD1 (6 bases). The CDR3 covers 15 residues. Trimming cost V 2 bases and J 4 bases, with 14 bases left between them. Germline V gives CDR1 MNHEY, CDR2 SMNVEV (reference sequence). The CDR3 loop reads CASSLRSTGSTEAFF. The CDR3 DNA is TGTGCCAGCAGTTTAAGGTCAACAGGGTCCACTGAAGCTTTCTTT.

J is TRBJ1-3 and V is TRBV7-6, with 7 bases identical to TRBD1. J lost 2 bases, V lost 0 bases, and 4 bases had no gene match. The CDR3 loop spans 16 amino acids. Germline CDR1 and CDR2: SGHVS and FNYEAQ. CDR3 in amino acids: CASSLAWTGTGNTIYF. The DNA for the CDR3 is TGTGCCAGCAGCTTAGCCTGGACAGGAACTGGAAACACCATATATTTT.